Included here is one T cell receptor (beta chain) sequence, with context. This specimen comes from a study of blood T cell repertoires in COVID-19. Overall study: COVID-19 samples collected from the United States, Italy and Spain covered acute and convalescent phases. PBMCs, B-cell-depleted T cells, or T cells provided the cDNA or gDNA that made up the material.

This CDR3 is built from 15 residues. V gave up 5 bases and J gave up 6 bases, with 17 bases separating them. From germline, CDR1 is SGHAT and CDR2 FQNNGV. In the original processing: Reference gene primer amplification gave estimated nucleated cell counts. The data were produced by immunoSEQ multiplex PCR, yet TCRdb's version contains in-frame clones alone and is incomplete. V and J calls and clone size come straight from that table; D and trimming were deduced from the DNA. The table records approximately 200,000 clones, about 88% of them present only once. Sequenced input: peripheral blood. This clonotype was sampled from a man aged 25-45 years with acute or convalescent COVID-19. The rearrangement links TRBV11-2 to TRBJ2-1; possibly TRBD2 for D (5 bases). Here the CDR3 reads CASSPSPLASNEQFF. The CDR3 region has the DNA TGTGCCAGCAGCCCTAGTCCTCTAGCTAGCAATGAGCAGTTCTTC.